This T cell receptor beta chain was sequenced in a study of T cell changes during pregnancy in multiple sclerosis. Assay used: immunoSEQ multiplex PCR; TCRdb lists only in-frame clones, some missing. Among roughly 55,000 clones listed, about 92% were seen once. Here the sequenced sample was CD4+ T cells from peripheral blood mononuclear cells, taken after pregnancy. The sequence was collected from a female donor in good health, enrolled as a control in a pregnancy study.

Here the CDR3 reads CASSPRTDRANSPLHF. The DNA for the CDR3 is TGTGCCAGCAGCCCGCGAACTGACAGGGCTAATTCACCCCTCCACTTT. J is TRBJ1-6 and V is TRBV7-2; TRBD1 matches at 7 bases. Per the germline V gene, CDR1 is SGHTA and CDR2 is FQGNSA. Trimming took 5 bases from V and 6 from J; bases not matched to a gene: 10. The length of the CDR3 is 16 residues.